These 18 T cell receptor beta chains were all obtained from the same sample, sequenced in a study of cytomegalovirus exposure and HLA in healthy donors. Primers: 60 Vbeta forward and 13 Jbeta reverse. Method: immunoSEQ multiplex PCR; TCRdb's copy keeps in-frame clones and lacks some. The table for this sample gives roughly 75,000 clones. The sample taken for sequencing was PBMCs. Source of these receptors: a boy younger than 18 in good health and CMV-seronegative.

The gene calls are TRBV6-1 and TRBJ2-7, with D possibly matching TRBD1 (5 bases). The CDR3 totals 15 residues. CDR1 is MNHNS and CDR2 is SASEGT in the germline V gene. Deletions cut 3 bases from V and 0 bases from J, with 12 bases between. The CDR3 spells CASSDRGRSSYEQYF. CDR3 DNA: TGTGCCAGCAGTGATAGGGGAAGGAGCTCCTACGAGCAGTACTTC.

V usage is TRBV9 and J usage is TRBJ2-1; D perhaps matches TRBD1 (6 bases). CDR3 size: 16 residues. Germline-derived CDR1 and CDR2 are SGDLS and YYNGEE. Trimming cost V 2 bases and J 1 base, with 13 bases left between them. The CDR3 DNA reads as TGTGCCAGCAGCGTCCACAGGGTCGAGTCCTACAATGAGCAGTTCTTC. Amino acid sequence: CASSVHRVESYNEQFF.

V gene TRBV4-3 combines with J gene TRBJ1-2; D is undetermined. CDR3 size: 15 residues. V lost 0 bases, J lost 1 base, and 9 bases lay in between. In germline, CDR1 is LGHNA, CDR2 YSLEER. The CDR3 DNA follows: TGCGCCAGCAGCCAAGATGTTGCGGTTAACTATGGCTACACCTTC. It specifies CASSQDVAVNYGYTF.

This chain uses TRBV7-2 with TRBJ1-4, with 7 bases identical to TRBD1. With 5 bases clipped from V and 5 bases from J, the junction kept 5 bases outside the gene matches. CDR1 and CDR2 (germline): SGHTA, FQGNSA. CDR3 length: 14 amino acids. This CDR3 is CASSATGSNEKLFF. The DNA of the CDR3 is TGTGCCAGCAGCGCGACAGGGTCGAATGAAAAACTGTTTTTT.

CDR3 sequence (DNA): TGTGCCTGGAGTGCACCGGGACTAAAGTTTAATGGCTACACCTTC. Translation: CAWSAPGLKFNGYTF. V gene TRBV30 combines with J gene TRBJ1-2, with D perhaps TRBD1 (5 bases). V lost 1 base and J lost 6, with 18 bases in between. This CDR3 comprises 15 residues. CDR1 and CDR2 from the germline V gene are GTSNPN and SVGIG (reference sequence).

This chain connects TRBV7-2 to TRBJ1-2; 7 bases map to TRBD1. The CDR3 runs 14 residues. Unmatched junction bases numbered 3, after V lost 1 base and J lost 4 bases. Germline CDR1 reads SGHTA; CDR2 reads FQGNSA. CDR3 nucleotide sequence: TGTGCCAGCAGCTTAGGACAGGGACCCTATGGCTACACCTTC. It specifies CASSLGQGPYGYTF.

This sequence joins TRBV10-2 and TRBJ1-1; maybe TRBD1 (5 bases). CDR1 and CDR2 from the germline V gene are WSHSY and SAAADI. This CDR3 contains 14 residues. V was trimmed by 6 bases and J by 1 base, leaving 12 bases between them. This CDR3 is CASRPPGGNTEAFF. CDR3 nucleotides: TGCGCCAGCAGACCACCCGGGGGGAACACTGAAGCTTTCTTT.

This chain uses TRBV2 with TRBJ2-1, with TRBD2 matching 7 bases. V shed 6 bases and J 0 bases; nucleotides not matched to a gene: 5. Germline V gene sequence: CDR1 SNHLY, CDR2 FYNNEI. This CDR3 has 15 amino acids. CDR3 residues: CASSGSGISYNEQFF. CDR3 DNA: TGTGCCAGCAGCGGGAGCGGGATCTCCTACAATGAGCAGTTCTTC.

The chain links TRBV7-3 to TRBJ2-3; no definite D call. This CDR3 contains 14 residues. The germline gives CDR1 SGHTA, CDR2 FQGTGA. Deletions cut 11 bases from V and 0 bases from J, with 15 bases between. The CDR3 region is CASSKLPSTDTQYF. The CDR3 bases are TGTGCCTCTTCCAAGCTTCCTAGCACAGATACGCAGTATTTT.

This chain joins TRBV7-9 and TRBJ2-5; D perhaps matches TRBD2 (5 bases). The CDR3 has 14 amino acids. CDR1 and CDR2 (germline): SEHNR, FQNEAQ (reference sequence). Trimming left V 7 bases short and J 2 bases short, with 14 bases between. The CDR3 region is CASTTPEGQETQYF. The CDR3 region has the DNA TGTGCCAGCACCACCCCAGAGGGTCAAGAGACCCAGTACTTC.

V and J are TRBV29-1 and TRBJ1-2; D remains ambiguous. CDR1 and CDR2 from the germline V gene are SQVTM and ANQGSEA. Trimming stripped 2 bases from V and 4 bases from J, with 8 bases between. CDR3 length: 12 amino acids. The CDR3 DNA reads as TGCAGCGTTGAAAAGGCGGTCTATGGCTACACCTTC. Translating it yields CSVEKAVYGYTF.

The chain carries TRBV5-1 and TRBJ2-7; 8 bases agree with TRBD1. Germline lookup yields CDR1 SGHRS and CDR2 YFSETQ. Trimming took 2 bases from V and 3 from J; bases not matched to a gene: 7. The CDR3 contains 15 residues. The CDR3 coding sequence is TGCGCCAGCAGCTTAACAATCGGACAGGGCTACGAGCAGTACTTC. Protein sequence: CASSLTIGQGYEQYF.

To note about this clone: At one boundary the junction diverges from the germline segment, which might be a read error. The chain carries TRBV11-2 and TRBJ1-1; 9 positions agree with TRBD1. CDR1 is SGHAT, CDR2 FQNNGV, per germline. CDR3 length: 15 residues. CDR3 in DNA: TGTGCCAGCAGATTAGGGACAGGGCTGTACACTGAAGCTTTCTTT. This gives the protein CASRLGTGLYTEAFF. The variable domain in full, with the rest retrieved from reference TRBV11-2 and TRBJ1-1, is EAGVAQSPRYKIIEKRQSVAFWCNPISGHATLYWYQQILGQGPKLLIQFQNNGVVDDSQLPKDRFSAERLKGVDSTLKIQPAKLEDSAVYLCASRLGTGLYTEAFFGQGTRLTVV.

Turning to this clone: A junction boundary mismatches the germline segment, possibly from a read error. This chain uses TRBV7-2 with TRBJ1-1; TRBD1 matches 9 bases. The V gene's germline CDR1 is SGHTA and CDR2 FQGNSA. This CDR3 contains 15 residues. CDR3 loop: CASGEMGTGRTEDFF. CDR3 sequence (DNA): TGTGCCAGCGGGGAAATGGGGACAGGGAGGACTGAAGATTTCTTT.

V is TRBV18 and J is TRBJ2-7; D unclear. The V end was cut by 1 base, the J end by 2 bases, with 9 bases between. The CDR3 has 14 amino acids. Germline V gene lookup returns CDR1 KGHSH and CDR2 LQKENI. The CDR3 bases are TGTGCCAGCTCACCACTACAGCAGGCCTACGAGCAGTACTTC. Residues: CASSPLQQAYEQYF.

This sequence joins TRBV30 and TRBJ2-7; 12 positions agree with TRBD1. The CDR3 has 14 amino acids. CDR1 and CDR2 from the germline V gene are GTSNPN and SVGIG (reference sequence). The J segment lost 5 bases and the V segment lost 1 base, leaving 3 bases of the junction unmatched. The CDR3: CAWSAGQGAHEQYF. In DNA form, the CDR3 reads TGTGCCTGGAGTGCGGGACAGGGGGCCCACGAGCAGTACTTC.

This chain uses TRBV4-3 with TRBJ1-2; the D is unclear. There are 17 residues in the CDR3. Per germline, CDR1 LGHNA and CDR2 YSLEER. V dropped 0 bases and J dropped 0 bases, with 14 bases sitting between them. Here the CDR3 DNA reads TGCGCCAGCAGCCAAGATCGAGGAGGTCCAACTAACTATGGCTACACCTTC. Protein: CASSQDRGGPTNYGYTF.

The chain couples TRBV10-2 to TRBJ2-7, with 11 nucleotides matching TRBD1. V lost 9 bases to trimming and J lost 4 bases; unmatched junction nucleotides: 8. In germline, CDR1 is WSHSY, CDR2 SAAADI. The CDR3 extends over 14 amino acids. The CDR3 nucleotides are TGCGCCAGTGCGGACAGGGGGCGATCATACGAGCAGTACTTC. It yields the protein CASADRGRSYEQYF.